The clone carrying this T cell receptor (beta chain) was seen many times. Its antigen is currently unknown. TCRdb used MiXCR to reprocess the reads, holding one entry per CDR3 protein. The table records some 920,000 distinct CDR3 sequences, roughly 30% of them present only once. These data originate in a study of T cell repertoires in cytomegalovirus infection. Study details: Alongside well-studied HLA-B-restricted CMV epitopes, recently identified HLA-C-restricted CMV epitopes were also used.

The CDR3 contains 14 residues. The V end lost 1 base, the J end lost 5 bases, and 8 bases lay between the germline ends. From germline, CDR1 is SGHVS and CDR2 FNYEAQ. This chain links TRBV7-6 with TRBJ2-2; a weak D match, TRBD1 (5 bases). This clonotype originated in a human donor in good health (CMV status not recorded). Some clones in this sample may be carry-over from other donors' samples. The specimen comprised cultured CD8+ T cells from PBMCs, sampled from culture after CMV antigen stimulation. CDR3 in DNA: TGTGCCAGCAGCTTAGGGCAGGGAACCGGGGAGCTGTTTTTT. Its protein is CASSLGQGTGELFF.